The 30 T cell receptor beta chains below were found in one sample sequenced in a study of regulatory T cells in long-lasting Graves disease. The time point is: persistent/refractory GD, antithyroid drugs over 5 years with positive TRAb. RNA extracted from PBMCs served as the sequencing template. Construction of the TCR beta libraries employed iRepertoire HTBI primers in conjunction with Arm-PCR of CDR3 regions. TCRdb called the multiplex PCR reads again in MiXCR, with one record for every CDR3 protein. This table has under 350,000 distinct CDR3 sequences, 20% to 25% appearing once. The sample in question was peripheral blood mononuclear cells (PBMCs), obtained when the disease was refractory, from a patient treated with antithyroid drugs. These receptors originate from a female donor with Graves disease.

There are many counts of this clonotype. V is TRBV7-8 and J is TRBJ1-4, with 11 nucleotides matching TRBD1. Germline values: CDR1 SGHVS, CDR2 FQNEAQ. The CDR3 runs 17 residues. The V gene end was trimmed by 2 bases and the J gene end by 8 bases; junction bases not matched to a gene: 10. The CDR3 DNA sequence: TGTGCCAGCAGCTTAAAAGGACAGGGGGCAGGAAGGGAAAAACTGTTTTTT. Its protein product is CASSLKGQGAGREKLFF.

This clonotype was counted only a few times. This CDR3 is CSWSGGETQYF. The CDR3 nucleotides are TGCTCCTGGAGTGGGGGAGAGACCCAGTACTTC. V gene TRBV20-1 combines with J gene TRBJ2-5; D tentatively reads TRBD1 or TRBD2 (5 bases each). The CDR3 spans 11 residues. The germline CDR1 and CDR2 sequences are DFQATT and SNEGSKA (reference sequence).

This chain connects TRBV12-3 or TRBV12-4 to TRBJ2-2, with D unclear. V was clipped by 3 bases and J by 7 bases, with 6 bases between them. This CDR3 has 12 amino acids. CDR3 bases: TGTGCCAGCAGTTTTGAAGACGGGGAGCTGTTTTTT. Amino acids: CASSFEDGELFF.

The V and J genes are TRBV6-5 and TRBJ2-1; the match to TRBD2 covers 8 bases. Germline V gives CDR1 MNHEY, CDR2 SVGAGI. The CDR3 sequence is 15 residues long. V shed 0 bases and J 9 bases; nucleotides not matched to a gene: 7. The CDR3 region has the DNA TGTGCCAGCAGTTACTCGACCGGGAGGGCCACTGAGCAGTTCTTC. This translates into CASSYSTGRATEQFF.

The V call is TRBV4-3, the J call TRBJ2-7; a weak D match, TRBD1 (6 bases). V lost 0 bases to trimming and J lost 6 bases, with 18 bases between them. In germline, CDR1 is LGHNA, CDR2 YSLEER. The CDR3 contains 16 residues. The CDR3 region has the DNA TGCGCCAGCAGCCAAGATTTTCGGACAGCTGGTTTCGAGCAGTACTTC. Protein sequence: CASSQDFRTAGFEQYF.

This clonotype was recorded many times. The V and J genes are TRBV27 and TRBJ2-7, with 7 bases identical to TRBD1. Looked up from germline, CDR1 is MNHEY and CDR2 is SMNVEV (reference sequence). With V trimmed by 5 bases and J by 5 bases, 18 bases remained unmatched. The CDR3 runs 17 residues. The CDR3 region has the DNA TGTGCCAGCAGTCCCCCCCGGGTTTACCCAGGGGGTAACGAGCAGTACTTC. Translation gives CASSPPRVYPGGNEQYF.

This chain joins TRBV6-1 and TRBJ1-2; 10 nucleotides line up with TRBD1. The V and J ends lost 8 bases and 4 bases, in that order; junction bases with no gene match: 7. The CDR3 covers 14 residues. From germline, CDR1 is MNHNS and CDR2 SASEGT. CDR3 in amino acids: CASSRDRGGYGYTF. CDR3 DNA sequence: TGTGCCAGCTCGCGGGACAGGGGCGGCTATGGCTACACCTTC.

This clonotype was seen ten or more times. The V gene is TRBV7-9, the J gene TRBJ1-1; D not certain. Trimming left V 3 bases short and J 0 bases short, with 11 bases between. The germline V gene encodes CDR1 SEHNR and CDR2 FQNEAQ (reference sequence). The CDR3 runs 15 residues. The chain's CDR3 is CASSFLRGMNTEAFF. CDR3 bases: TGTGCCAGCAGCTTTCTGCGCGGCATGAACACTGAAGCTTTCTTT. Full variable domain (rest looked up from reference TRBV7-9 and TRBJ1-1): DTGVSQNPRHKITKRGQNVTFRCDPISEHNRLYWYRQTLGQGPEFLTYFQNEAQLEKSRLLSDRFSAERPKGSFSTLEIQRTEQGDSAMYLCASSFLRGMNTEAFFGQGTRLTVV.

In its sample, this clonotype was seen many times. The chain carries TRBV6-2 or TRBV6-3 and TRBJ1-5, with TRBD1 as a possible D gene (5 bases). V was pared by 2 bases and J by 2 bases, with 10 bases between. Germline V gene sequence: CDR1 MNHEY, CDR2 SVGEGT. The CDR3 is 15 residues long. In nucleotides, the CDR3 is TGTGCCAGCAGTTACCTTCAGGGTGGCAATCAGCCCCAGCATTTT. Translating it yields CASSYLQGGNQPQHF.

In regard to this clonotype: A read error may be the cause here, since a much bigger clone is one base away. The rearrangement uses TRBV7-2 and TRBJ2-5, with D perhaps matching TRBD2 (6 bases). CDR3 size: 13 residues. In germline, CDR1 is SGHTA, CDR2 FQGNSA. The CDR3 loop reads CASSLGLVATRYF. CDR3 in DNA: TGTGCCAGCAGCTTAGGACTAGTGGCGACCCGGTACTTC.

This clonotype was seen a few times. This chain's CDR3 is CASRQAGGKAGELFF. The DNA of the CDR3 is TGTGCCAGCAGACAAGCGGGAGGAAAGGCCGGGGAGCTGTTTTTT. The chain uses TRBV7-3 and TRBJ2-2; 9 bases match TRBD2. The CDR3 spans 15 residues. Losses at the gene ends were 6 bases for V and 6 bases for J; bases not matched to a gene: 8. Germline assignment: CDR1 SGHTA and CDR2 FQGTGA. Together with reference TRBV7-3 and TRBJ2-2, the CDR3 gives the full variable domain: GAGVSQTPSNKVTEKGKYVELRCDPISGHTALYWYRQSLGQGPEFLIYFQGTGAADDSGLPNDRFFAVRPEGSVSTLKIQRTERGDSAVYLCASRQAGGKAGELFFGEGSRLTVL.

This clonotype was counted a few times. This chain connects TRBV10-2 to TRBJ1-5; D unresolved. Germline V CDR1 and CDR2: WSHSY, SAAADI. The V gene lost 0 bases and the J gene lost 2 bases, with 8 bases spanning the gap. The CDR3 length is 15 residues. The CDR3 protein is CASSESGHRNQPQHF. The CDR3 region has the DNA TGCGCCAGCAGTGAGTCGGGCCACCGCAATCAGCCCCAGCATTTT.

In its sample, this clonotype was seen a few times. The chain carries TRBV3-1 and TRBJ2-7; 10 positions agree with TRBD2. This CDR3 is built from 15 residues. Germline V gene lookup returns CDR1 LGHDT and CDR2 YNNKEL (reference sequence). With 0 bases clipped from V and 8 bases from J, the junction kept 7 bases outside the gene matches. In DNA, the CDR3 is TGTGCCAGCAGCCAAGATCGAGCTAGCGGGAGAAAGCAGTACTTC. Translating gives CASSQDRASGRKQYF.

The table lists this clonotype with many counts. CDR3 nucleotide sequence: TGCGCCAGCAGCCAGTGGACAGGGGAAGGACTGTTTTTT. As protein: CASSQWTGEGLFF. V gene TRBV4-3 combines with J gene TRBJ1-4; 9 bases match TRBD1. CDR3 length: 13 residues. The germline V gene encodes CDR1 LGHNA and CDR2 YSLEER. The J segment lost 13 bases and the V segment lost 3 bases, leaving 6 bases of the junction unmatched.

The J gene is TRBJ2-2, the V gene TRBV19; either TRBD1 or TRBD2 may fit D (5 bases each). Trimming pared 6 bases from V and 4 bases from J, leaving 12 bases between. CDR3 length equals 14 residues. Germline lookup yields CDR1 LNHDA and CDR2 SQIVND (reference sequence). The CDR3 loop is CASSRTGLTGELFF. The CDR3 DNA reads as TGTGCCAGTAGCCGGACGGGGCTCACCGGGGAGCTGTTTTTT.

This clonotype was seen a handful of times. The V and J genes are TRBV20-1 and TRBJ1-6; D not resolved. This CDR3 contains 13 residues. Looked up from germline, CDR1 is DFQATT and CDR2 is SNEGSKA (reference sequence). V was shortened by 3 bases and J by 8 bases, with 11 bases between the two germline ends. The CDR3 sequence: CSARSGRDSPLHF. CDR3 nucleotides: TGCAGTGCTAGGAGCGGGCGGGATTCACCCCTCCACTTT.

This clonotype was observed at least ten times. The rearrangement links TRBV12-3 or TRBV12-4 to TRBJ1-5, with TRBD1 matching 7 bases. The CDR3 has 14 residues. The ends lost 6 bases at V and 7 bases at J; junction bases unmatched: 9. The CDR3 DNA sequence: TGTGCCAGCAGCTTGGTAGGGGGCGGCCAGCCCCAGCATTTT. It codes for CASSLVGGGQPQHF.

This clonotype was detected only a few times. This may stem from a read error, because a much larger clone lies one nucleotide away. The V and J genes are TRBV3-1 and TRBJ2-7; TRBD2 agrees at 8 bases. This CDR3 has 15 residues. Trimming cost V 0 bases and J 9 bases; bases outside gene matches: 10. The germline V gene encodes CDR1 LGHDT and CDR2 YNNKEL (reference sequence). The CDR3 here is CASSQDGAGAWGQYF. CDR3 coding DNA: TGTGCCAGCAGCCAAGATGGAGCGGGAGCATGGGGGCAGTACTTC.

A remark on this clonotype: Being one base from a much bigger clone, this may be a read error. V usage is TRBV6-1 and J usage is TRBJ1-2; TRBD1 aligns across 11 bases. With V trimmed by 3 bases and J by 4 bases, 4 bases remained unmatched. The CDR3 runs to 15 residues. CDR1 MNHNS and CDR2 SASEGT come from the germline V gene. CDR3 bases: TGTGCCAGCAGTGACCCCGGGACAGGGGGCTATGGCTACACCTTC. It yields the protein CASSDPGTGGYGYTF.

This clonotype was seen repeatedly, ten times or more. The rearrangement links TRBV30 to TRBJ2-2; 10 bases are a match to TRBD1. Germline V CDR1 and CDR2: GTSNPN, SVGIG (reference sequence). This CDR3 contains 15 residues. Trimming at V came to 1 base and at J to 7 bases, leaving 6 bases not matched to a gene. The CDR3 here is CAWSAGTGDIGELFF. The CDR3 DNA follows: TGTGCCTGGAGTGCCGGGACAGGGGATATCGGGGAGCTGTTTTTT.

This clonotype was picked up many times. The CDR3 region has the DNA TGTGCCAGCAGCATGGACAGCTCCTACGAGCAGTACTTC. As protein: CASSMDSSYEQYF. The chain is built from TRBV28 and TRBJ2-7, with D possibly being TRBD1 (6 bases). Trimming left V 6 bases short and J 0 bases short, with 9 bases between. The length of the CDR3 is 13 residues. Germline CDR1 is MDHEN and CDR2 is SYDVKM. Full variable domain (remainder filled in from reference TRBV28 and TRBJ2-7): DVKVTQSSRYLVKRTGEKVFLECVQDMDHENMFWYRQDPGLGLRLIYFSYDVKMKEKGDIPEGYSVSREKKERFSLILESASTNQTSMYLCASSMDSSYEQYFGPGTRLTVT.

The sample holds many counts of this clonotype. The chain joins TRBV28 to TRBJ2-7; 7 positions agree with TRBD1. Germline CDR1 reads MDHEN; CDR2 reads SYDVKM. V was clipped by 5 bases and J by 5 bases; unmatched bases: 12. There are 15 residues in the CDR3. The CDR3 sequence: CASSPSDRVVHEQYF. CDR3 bases: TGTGCCAGCAGTCCTTCCGACAGGGTAGTCCACGAGCAGTACTTC. The whole variable domain, remainder taken from reference TRBV28 and TRBJ2-7, is DVKVTQSSRYLVKRTGEKVFLECVQDMDHENMFWYRQDPGLGLRLIYFSYDVKMKEKGDIPEGYSVSREKKERFSLILESASTNQTSMYLCASSPSDRVVHEQYFGPGTRLTVT.

This clonotype showed up just a few times. The V call is TRBV11-3, the J call TRBJ2-2; maybe TRBD2 (5 bases). This CDR3 contains 17 residues. The germline CDR1 and CDR2 sequences are SGHNT and YENEEA. V dropped 5 bases and J dropped 0 bases, with 16 bases sitting between them. CDR3 nucleotide sequence: TGTGCCAGCAGCCCACCCCGGGATGGATCGAACACCGGGGAGCTGTTTTTT. Translating it yields CASSPPRDGSNTGELFF.

The chain combines TRBV12-3 or TRBV12-4 with TRBJ2-1; a possible D gene is TRBD2 (7 bases). V was trimmed by 5 bases and J by 6 bases, leaving 17 bases between them. This CDR3 has 15 residues. The CDR3 spells CASSPGGGAPNEQFF. Written as DNA, the CDR3 is TGTGCCAGCAGTCCTGGAGGGGGGGCACCCAATGAGCAGTTCTTC.

This clonotype was seen ten or more times. The rearrangement links TRBV5-1 to TRBJ1-1; D remains unclear. Germline CDR1 SGHRS, CDR2 YFSETQ. With 0 bases removed from V and 5 bases from J, the gap between germline ends came to 11 bases. CDR3 length: 14 residues. Written as DNA, the CDR3 is TGCGCCAGCAGCTTGGATTGGGTTGGAACTGAAGCTTTCTTT. It yields the protein CASSLDWVGTEAFF.

This clonotype was picked up many times. The rearrangement links TRBV27 to TRBJ1-2; a weak D match, TRBD1 (5 bases). Trimming removed 1 base from V and 8 bases from J, with 20 bases in between. The CDR3 consists of 16 residues. Per the germline V gene, CDR1 is MNHEY and CDR2 is SMNVEV (reference sequence). The CDR3 nucleotides are TGTGCCAGCAGTTTATGGGACCCGGGAGAGAGTGGGGGCTACACCTTC. This translates into CASSLWDPGESGGYTF.

J is TRBJ2-5 and V is TRBV6-1; D assignment may be TRBD1 or TRBD2 (5 bases each). The CDR3 is made up of 14 amino acids. The V and J ends lost 10 bases and 5 bases respectively, with 20 bases between them. Germline CDR1 MNHNS, CDR2 SASEGT. The CDR3 sequence is CATASSEGWETQYF. The CDR3 DNA sequence: TGTGCCACCGCCTCCTCAGAGGGGTGGGAGACCCAGTACTTC.

J is TRBJ2-6 and V is TRBV6-1; D is undetermined. The length of the CDR3 is 16 residues. V shed 6 bases and J shed 0 bases, with 12 bases lying between them. Germline values: CDR1 MNHNS, CDR2 SASEGT. The CDR3 loop is CASRQLISSGANVLTF. As DNA, the CDR3 is TGTGCCAGCAGACAGTTGATCTCCTCTGGGGCCAACGTCCTGACTTTC.

The chain couples TRBV20-1 to TRBJ2-7, with 11 bases matching TRBD2. This CDR3 is 16 amino acids long. With V trimmed by 0 bases and J by 2 bases, 6 bases remained unmatched. The germline CDR1 and CDR2 sequences are DFQATT and SNEGSKA (reference sequence). The CDR3 bases are TGCAGTGCTAGAGATGAGACTAGCGGGGCTCCCTACGAGCAGTACTTC. Amino acid sequence: CSARDETSGAPYEQYF.

This chain links TRBV30 with TRBJ2-7; D is possibly TRBD2 (6 bases). Per germline, CDR1 GTSNPN and CDR2 SVGIG (reference sequence). There are 14 residues in the CDR3. V lost 2 bases and J 7 bases, leaving 18 bases between the germline ends. CDR3 sequence reads: CAWSITGLPEEQYF. In DNA, the CDR3 is TGTGCCTGGAGTATTACGGGACTCCCGGAGGAGCAGTACTTC.